These 30 T cell receptor beta chains share one sample of origin, sequenced in a study of breast tumors, draining lymph nodes, adjacent tissues (dated by TCRdb to between 2015 and 2016). Library generation was performed with multiplex PCR. Sequencing used an Illumina HiSeq 2000. TCRdb applied fastp at Q25 and MiXCR to the public reads, then kept only in-frame beta chains. CDR3 protein sequences are deduplicated, and each keeps its most common genes and DNA. For this sample the table gives around 140,000 distinct CDR3 sequences, of which approximately 29% were detected only once. The ten largest clones represent about 2.5% of the sample. The lymph node samples were taken from the axillary draining lymph nodes of breast cancer patients. Sequences were obtained from axillary lymph node tissue. Receptors were obtained from a female donor with breast cancer. Some clones in this sample may be carry-over from other donors' samples.

J is TRBJ2-2 and V is TRBV24-1; 7 bases are a match to TRBD2. Germline V gene lookup returns CDR1 KGHDR and CDR2 SFDVKD. J lost 0 bases, V lost 3 bases, and 6 bases had no gene match. CDR3 length: 17 residues. The CDR3 reads CATSDPSGAANTGELFF. Written as DNA, the CDR3 is TGTGCCACCAGTGATCCCAGCGGGGCCGCGAACACCGGGGAGCTGTTTTTT.

The V gene is TRBV24-1, the J gene TRBJ1-2, with D hard to call. CDR1 KGHDR and CDR2 SFDVKD come from the germline V gene. This CDR3 has 12 amino acids. Trimming removed 0 bases at V and 5 bases at J, with 3 bases between. As DNA, the CDR3 is TGTGCCACCAGTGATTTGGGATATGGCTACACCTTC. Its translation: CATSDLGYGYTF.

In its sample, this clonotype was seen many times. The chain combines TRBV29-1 with TRBJ1-2, with 8 bases lining up with TRBD1. This CDR3 has 11 amino acids. The J segment lost 6 bases and the V segment lost 6 bases, leaving 3 bases of the junction unmatched. Germline CDR1 and CDR2: SQVTM and ANQGSEA. The CDR3 region has the DNA TGCAGCGTCAAGACAGGGGATGGCTACACCTTC. Its protein is CSVKTGDGYTF.

This clonotype was seen only a few times. A much larger clone differs by one base, so this may be a read error. The chain has TRBV5-4 and TRBJ2-5, with D possibly TRBD1 on 5 matching bases. The CDR3 runs 14 residues. In germline, CDR1 is SGHNT, CDR2 YYREEE (reference sequence). The germline V and J ends were trimmed by 0 bases and 5 bases, with 11 bases remaining between them. The CDR3 DNA reads TGTGCCAGCAGCTTGGTTGGGGCATTGGAGACCCAGTACTTC. Its protein product is CASSLVGALETQYF. Complete variable domain (other parts from reference TRBV5-4 and TRBJ2-5): ETGVTQSPTHLIKTRGQQVTLRCSSQSGHNTVSWYQQALGQGPQFIFQYYREEENGRGNFPPRFSGLQFPNYSSELNVNALELDDSALYLCASSLVGALETQYFGPGTRLLVL.

This clonotype was seen ten or more times. V usage is TRBV4-1 and J usage is TRBJ2-5; perhaps TRBD1 as D (7 bases). The ends were cut back, 4 bases at V and 2 bases at J, with 14 bases in the middle. CDR1 and CDR2 from the germline V gene are MGHRA and YSYEKL. The CDR3 is made up of 15 amino acids. The CDR3 reads CASSRGGTDQETQYF. The CDR3 DNA follows: TGCGCCAGCAGCCGAGGGGGGACAGATCAAGAGACCCAGTACTTC.

In its sample, this clonotype was seen many times. The chain joins TRBV7-2 to TRBJ1-4; TRBD1 agrees at 8 bases. J gave up 4 bases and V 4 bases, and 2 bases lay outside the gene matches. The CDR3 is made up of 14 amino acids. Looked up from germline, CDR1 is SGHTA and CDR2 is FQGNSA. The CDR3 spells CASSWTGYNEKLFF. Here the CDR3 DNA reads TGTGCCAGCAGCTGGACAGGGTATAATGAAAAACTGTTTTTT.

This clonotype has a count of ten or more. The genes are TRBV11-3 and TRBJ2-1; 11 positions agree with TRBD1. Germline V gene data show CDR1 as SGHNT and CDR2 as YENEEA. The CDR3 totals 16 residues. After removal of 3 bases from V and 3 bases from J, the junction contained 4 bases not matched to a gene. CDR3 in DNA: TGTGCCAGCAGCTTCACCGGGACAGGGGGCTACAATGAGCAGTTCTTC. It yields the protein CASSFTGTGGYNEQFF.

At least ten counts were recorded for this clonotype. This chain connects TRBV28 to TRBJ2-5, with D possibly matching TRBD2 (6 bases). Germline CDR1 MDHEN, CDR2 SYDVKM. Deletions cut 7 bases from V and 2 bases from J, with 11 bases between. CDR3 size: 13 residues. Here the CDR3 DNA reads TGTGCCAGCATGCGGGGCCGGCAAGAGACCCAGTACTTC. Its translation is CASMRGRQETQYF.

The sample holds many counts of this clonotype. J is TRBJ2-7 and V is TRBV10-2, with 8 bases lining up with TRBD2. V gave up 0 bases and J gave up 4 bases; unmatched junction bases: 11. In germline, CDR1 is WSHSY, CDR2 SAAADI. This CDR3 has 17 residues. The CDR3 region is CASSESGLWRGAYEQYF. The CDR3 region has the DNA TGCGCCAGCAGTGAGTCAGGGCTCTGGCGGGGGGCATACGAGCAGTACTTC.

J is TRBJ2-2 and V is TRBV11-2; the match to TRBD1 covers 11 bases. CDR1 SGHAT and CDR2 FQNNGV come from the germline V gene. Trimming at V came to 8 bases and at J to 5 bases, leaving 7 bases not matched to a gene. The CDR3 consists of 15 residues. In DNA form, the CDR3 reads TGTGCCAGCGGCCCACGGGACAGGGGGACCGGGGAGCTGTTTTTT. It codes for CASGPRDRGTGELFF.

The rearrangement uses TRBV4-2 and TRBJ1-5, with D possibly being TRBD1 (5 bases). Trimming left V 1 base short and J 0 bases short, with 10 bases between. The CDR3 sequence is 16 residues long. Looked up from germline, CDR1 is LGHNA and CDR2 is YNFKEQ. CDR3 amino acids: CASSQAQGNSNQPQHF. As DNA, the CDR3 is TGTGCCAGCAGCCAAGCGCAGGGAAATAGCAATCAGCCCCAGCATTTT.

In this sample, this clonotype turned up many times. The V gene is TRBV29-1, the J gene TRBJ2-1, with D unresolved. This CDR3 spans 13 amino acids. The V end lost 5 bases, the J end lost 9 bases, and 17 bases lay between the germline ends. Germline V gene sequence: CDR1 SQVTM, CDR2 ANQGSEA. The CDR3 nucleotides are TGCAGCGTTTGTTTTTCACTGTCGGGTGAGCAGTTCTTC. As protein: CSVCFSLSGEQFF.

The gene calls are TRBV24-1 and TRBJ1-1; D is ambiguous. Germline V gene sequence: CDR1 KGHDR, CDR2 SFDVKD. The CDR3 sequence is 14 residues long. The germline V and J ends were trimmed by 5 bases and 0 bases, with 9 bases remaining between them. The CDR3 sequence is CATSAPGLNTEAFF. The CDR3 bases are TGTGCCACCAGTGCCCCCGGGTTGAACACTGAAGCTTTCTTT.

As concerns this clonotype: A read error may produce the germline difference seen at one junction end. The V and J genes are TRBV20-1 and TRBJ1-2, with 8 bases fitting TRBD1. Germline CDR1 is DFQATT and CDR2 is SNEGSKA (reference sequence). The CDR3 consists of 14 residues. For the CDR3, the DNA is TGCAGTGCTAGATTAACAGGGGGAGGCCATGGTTACACCTTC. Translated: CSARLTGGGHGYTF.

J is TRBJ1-5 and V is TRBV10-2, with no clear D. There are 12 residues in the CDR3. Germline assignment: CDR1 WSHSY and CDR2 SAAADI. The ends were cut back, 4 bases at V and 11 bases at J, with 12 bases in the middle. The CDR3 coding sequence is TGCGCCAGCAGTGTTGGTGGGGAGACCCAGCATTTT. The encoded protein is CASSVGGETQHF.

This clonotype showed up many times. The chain uses TRBV29-1 and TRBJ1-2, with TRBD1 matching over 10 bases. Germline V gives CDR1 SQVTM, CDR2 ANQGSEA. The CDR3 has 13 amino acids. With V trimmed by 7 bases and J by 3 bases, 5 bases remained unmatched. The CDR3 DNA reads as TGCAGCGCCGGGACAGGGGAGGACTATGGCTACACCTTC. Its protein is CSAGTGEDYGYTF.

This clonotype was counted at least ten times. The chain uses TRBV6-5 and TRBJ2-2; D is ambiguous. The germline gives CDR1 MNHEY, CDR2 SVGAGI. The CDR3 is 13 amino acids. Trimming took 7 bases from V and 0 from J, leaving 6 bases between them. The CDR3: CASIHANTGELFF. The DNA for the CDR3 is TGTGCCAGCATACACGCGAACACCGGGGAGCTGTTTTTT.

In this sample, this clonotype turned up many times. The V gene is TRBV11-2, the J gene TRBJ2-5; D not certain. Germline-derived CDR1 and CDR2 are SGHAT and FQNNGV. V was trimmed by 5 bases and J by 5 bases, leaving 12 bases between them. This CDR3 comprises 13 residues. CDR3 region: CASSPLTLETQYF. The CDR3 DNA follows: TGTGCCAGCAGCCCCTTAACCCTGGAGACCCAGTACTTC.

The chain couples TRBV10-3 to TRBJ2-3; 7 bases align to TRBD2. The CDR3 totals 16 residues. Looked up from germline, CDR1 is ENHRY and CDR2 is SYGVKD. The V gene end was trimmed by 0 bases and the J gene end by 2 bases; junction bases not matched to a gene: 5. This CDR3 is CAISESGGKDTDTQYF. The CDR3 nucleotides are TGTGCCATCAGTGAGTCGGGGGGGAAAGACACAGATACGCAGTATTTT.

The genes are TRBV7-3 and TRBJ2-5; 15 nucleotides line up with TRBD2. V dropped 3 bases and J dropped 1; count of bases not matched to a gene: 12. Germline values: CDR1 SGHTA, CDR2 FQGTGA. The CDR3 sequence is 20 residues long. CDR3 sequence (DNA): TGTGCCAGCAGCTTGCCTTCAACTGGGACTAGCGGGGGGCCCCAAGAGACCCAGTACTTC. Translated, it gives CASSLPSTGTSGGPQETQYF. The full variable domain, completed using reference TRBV7-3 and TRBJ2-5, is GAGVSQTPSNKVTEKGKYVELRCDPISGHTALYWYRQSLGQGPEFLIYFQGTGAADDSGLPNDRFFAVRPEGSVSTLKIQRTERGDSAVYLCASSLPSTGTSGGPQETQYFGPGTRLLVL.

In this sample, this clonotype turned up many times. The chain combines TRBV11-3 with TRBJ2-3, with a possible D match to TRBD2 (6 bases). This CDR3 is 16 amino acids long. Germline CDR1 SGHNT, CDR2 YENEEA. The germline V and J ends were trimmed by 2 bases and 2 bases, with 14 bases remaining between them. CDR3 sequence (DNA): TGTGCCAGCAGCTTACACGGGGAGGACGACACAGATACGCAGTATTTT. Encoded protein: CASSLHGEDDTDTQYF.

This clonotype was seen at least ten times. V is TRBV9 and J is TRBJ2-6, with D perhaps matching TRBD2 (5 bases). This CDR3 is 18 amino acids long. Trimming shortened V by 1 base and J by 0 bases, and 14 bases separated the two germline ends. Germline CDR1 SGDLS, CDR2 YYNGEE. In DNA form, the CDR3 reads TGTGCCAGCAGCGTAAGTTTTCCCGGAGGCTCTGGGGCCAACGTCCTGACTTTC. It specifies CASSVSFPGGSGANVLTF.

The CDR3 DNA reads TGCAGTGCTCCCTCGGGGTCGGGGGGCGAGCAGTACTTC. Translating it yields CSAPSGSGGEQYF. This rearrangement joins TRBV20-1 to TRBJ2-7; 7 nucleotides align to TRBD2. The CDR3 sequence is 13 residues long. Per germline, CDR1 DFQATT and CDR2 SNEGSKA (reference sequence). Trimming took 5 bases from V and 6 from J; bases not matched to a gene: 10.

There are many counts of this clonotype. The rearrangement joins TRBV12-3 or TRBV12-4 to TRBJ1-6; D ambiguous. With 4 bases removed from V and 9 bases from J, the gap between germline ends came to 7 bases. This CDR3 comprises 12 residues. DNA for the CDR3: TGTGCCAGCAGTTCCAGGCTTTCACCCCTCCACTTT. Translated: CASSSRLSPLHF.

This clonotype was detected many times. The gene calls are TRBV11-2 and TRBJ1-6, with 8 bases that match TRBD1. The CDR3 totals 17 residues. Germline V gives CDR1 SGHAT, CDR2 FQNNGV. V dropped 5 bases and J dropped 3; count of bases not matched to a gene: 9. The CDR3 DNA sequence: TGTGCCAGCAGCGCCCGGACAGGGATTCTCTATAATTCACCCCTCCACTTT. This translates into CASSARTGILYNSPLHF.

There are many counts of this clonotype. The chain has TRBV5-4 and TRBJ2-3; 9 positions match TRBD1. CDR1 SGHNT and CDR2 YYREEE come from the germline V gene (reference sequence). This CDR3 has 16 amino acids. V gave up 3 bases and J gave up 2 bases; unmatched junction bases: 7. The DNA for the CDR3 is TGTGCCAGCAGCTCCCAACAGGGGGCATTCACAGATACGCAGTATTTT. Amino acids: CASSSQQGAFTDTQYF.

The V gene is TRBV7-7, the J gene TRBJ1-5, with D uncertain. This CDR3 region has 12 residues. The germline CDR1 and CDR2 sequences are SSHAT and FNYEAQ (reference sequence). The CDR3 is CARAGSEGPQHF. DNA of the CDR3: TGTGCTAGAGCGGGTTCAGAAGGACCCCAGCATTTT.

This clonotype turned up a few times. A much larger clone lies one base from this, so it may be a read error. The rearrangement uses TRBV5-4 and TRBJ2-7; 7 bases line up with TRBD1. Germline loops: CDR1 SGHNT, CDR2 YYREEE (reference sequence). The V segment lost 4 bases and the J segment 6 bases; nucleotides outside the gene matches: 7. The CDR3 is made up of 13 amino acids. In DNA, the CDR3 is TGTGCCAGCAGCCCGGGACAGCCTGGCGAGCAGTACTTC. Translation: CASSPGQPGEQYF.

Many counts were recorded for this clonotype. The chain couples TRBV18 to TRBJ2-3; tentatively, D is TRBD1 or TRBD2 (5 bases each). Germline CDR1 KGHSH, CDR2 LQKENI. There are 14 residues in the CDR3. Trimming pared 11 bases from V and 1 base from J, leaving 16 bases between. CDR3 loop: CAVRRDVGTDTQYF. In nucleotides, the CDR3 is TGTGCCGTCCGCCGGGACGTAGGCACAGATACGCAGTATTTT.

This clonotype was seen only once. A much larger clone lies a single base off, so this may be a read error. The rearrangement links TRBV5-4 to TRBJ2-2; maybe TRBD2 (5 bases). The CDR3 contains 15 residues. CDR1 and CDR2 from the germline V gene are SGHNT and YYREEE (reference sequence). The CDR3 loop is CASSLGGWEAGELVF. The CDR3 DNA is TGTGCCAGCAGCTTGGGTGGGTGGGAAGCCGGGGAGCTGGTTTTT.